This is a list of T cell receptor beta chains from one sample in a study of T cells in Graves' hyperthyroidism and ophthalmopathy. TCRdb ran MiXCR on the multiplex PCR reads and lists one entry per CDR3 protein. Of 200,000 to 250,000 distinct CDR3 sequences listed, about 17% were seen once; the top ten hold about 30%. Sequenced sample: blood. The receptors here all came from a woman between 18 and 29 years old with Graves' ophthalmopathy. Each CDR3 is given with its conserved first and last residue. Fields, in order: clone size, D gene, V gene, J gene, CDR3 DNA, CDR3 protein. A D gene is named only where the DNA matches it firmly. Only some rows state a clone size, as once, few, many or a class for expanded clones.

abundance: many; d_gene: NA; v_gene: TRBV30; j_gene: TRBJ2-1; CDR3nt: TGTGCCTGGACCGGCGGGATCAACTGGAATGAGCAGTTCTTC; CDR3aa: CAWTGGINWNEQFF
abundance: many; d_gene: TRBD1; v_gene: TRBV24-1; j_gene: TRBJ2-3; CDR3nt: TGTGCCACCAGTGATACGGGACAGGGGACAGATACGCAGTATTTT; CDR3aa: CATSDTGQGTDTQYF
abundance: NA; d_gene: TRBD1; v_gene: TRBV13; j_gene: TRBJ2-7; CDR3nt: TGTGCCAGCAGCTTCCGGGACAGGGGGTCCGAGCAGTACTTC; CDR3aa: CASSFRDRGSEQYF
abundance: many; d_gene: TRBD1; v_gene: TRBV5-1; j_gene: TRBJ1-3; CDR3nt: TGCGCCAGCAGCTCGGACAGGGGCTCAGACACCATATATTTT; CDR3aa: CASSSDRGSDTIYF
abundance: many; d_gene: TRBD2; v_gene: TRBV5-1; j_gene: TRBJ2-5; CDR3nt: TGCGCCAGCAGCTTGGGTAGCGGGGGCGCTCAAGAGACCCAGTACTTC; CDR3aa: CASSLGSGGAQETQYF
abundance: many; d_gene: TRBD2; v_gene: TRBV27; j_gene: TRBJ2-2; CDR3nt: TGTGCCAGCAAGTTCAACGGCGGGGGTGAATCCCTCCGGGAGCTGTTTTTT; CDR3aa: CASKFNGGGESLRELFF
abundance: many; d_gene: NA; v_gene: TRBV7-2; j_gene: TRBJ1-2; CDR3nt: TGTGCCAGCAGCTCTGACAATAACTATGGCTACACCTTC; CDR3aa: CASSSDNNYGYTF
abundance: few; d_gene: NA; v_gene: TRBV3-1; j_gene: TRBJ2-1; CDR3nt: TGTGCCAGCAGCCAAGACTTCAAGAGCTCCTACAATGAGCAGTTCTTC; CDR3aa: CASSQDFKSSYNEQFF
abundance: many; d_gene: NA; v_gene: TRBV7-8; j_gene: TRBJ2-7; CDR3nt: TGTGCCAGCAGCTCAATTCGCGCGTACGAGCAGTACTTC; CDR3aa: CASSSIRAYEQYF
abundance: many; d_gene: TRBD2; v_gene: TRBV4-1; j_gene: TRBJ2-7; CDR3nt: TGCGCCAGCAGCCAAAGACTAGCGGGAGGTGTTTCCGAGCAGTACTTC; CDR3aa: CASSQRLAGGVSEQYF
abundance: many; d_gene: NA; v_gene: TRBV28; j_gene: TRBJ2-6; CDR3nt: TGTGCCAGCAGTTCGACAGCCATTGGCGCTGGGGCCAACGTCCTGACTTTC; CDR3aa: CASSSTAIGAGANVLTF
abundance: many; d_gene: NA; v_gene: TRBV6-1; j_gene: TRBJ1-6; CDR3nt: TGTGCCAGCAGTGAATCGTATCGGAGGCAGGGATTAGCTCCCTATAATTCACCCCTCCACTTT; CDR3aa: CASSESYRRQGLAPYNSPLHF
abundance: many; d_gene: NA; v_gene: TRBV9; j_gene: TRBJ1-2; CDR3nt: TGTGCCAGCAGCGTAGAGATGGGGATGGGGAATGGCTACACCTTC; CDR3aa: CASSVEMGMGNGYTF
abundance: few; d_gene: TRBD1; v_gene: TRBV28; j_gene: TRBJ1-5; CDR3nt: TGTGCCAGCAGTGATCTAGGGACAGGGGGAAGTCGGCAGCCCCAGCATTTT; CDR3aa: CASSDLGTGGSRQPQHF
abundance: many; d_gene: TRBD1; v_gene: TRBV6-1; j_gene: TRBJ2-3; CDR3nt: TGTGCCAGCAGTGCGCTCCGACAGGGGGCAACAGATACGCAGTATTTT; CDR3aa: CASSALRQGATDTQYF
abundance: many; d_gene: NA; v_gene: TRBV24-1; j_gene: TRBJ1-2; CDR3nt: TGTGCCACCAGTGATTATCAGGGTTCGGGCTACACCTTC; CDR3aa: CATSDYQGSGYTF
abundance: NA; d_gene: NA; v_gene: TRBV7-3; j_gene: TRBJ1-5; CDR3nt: TGTGCCAGCAGGCGACGGGGGGTACGGCAGCCCCAGCATTTT; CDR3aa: CASRRRGVRQPQHF
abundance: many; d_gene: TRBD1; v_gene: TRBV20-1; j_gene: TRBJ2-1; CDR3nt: TGCAGTGCCGAGAGACAGGGTCCCTACAATGAGCAGTTCTTC; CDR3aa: CSAERQGPYNEQFF
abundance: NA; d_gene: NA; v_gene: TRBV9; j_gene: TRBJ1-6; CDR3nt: TGTGCCAGCAGCGCCGGGAGCTCCCATAATTCACCCCTCCACTTT; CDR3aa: CASSAGSSHNSPLHF
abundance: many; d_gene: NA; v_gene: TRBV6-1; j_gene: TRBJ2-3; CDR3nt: TGTGCCAGCTCTTCGTGGGGGCGAGGAGATACGCAGTATTTT; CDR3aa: CASSSWGRGDTQYF